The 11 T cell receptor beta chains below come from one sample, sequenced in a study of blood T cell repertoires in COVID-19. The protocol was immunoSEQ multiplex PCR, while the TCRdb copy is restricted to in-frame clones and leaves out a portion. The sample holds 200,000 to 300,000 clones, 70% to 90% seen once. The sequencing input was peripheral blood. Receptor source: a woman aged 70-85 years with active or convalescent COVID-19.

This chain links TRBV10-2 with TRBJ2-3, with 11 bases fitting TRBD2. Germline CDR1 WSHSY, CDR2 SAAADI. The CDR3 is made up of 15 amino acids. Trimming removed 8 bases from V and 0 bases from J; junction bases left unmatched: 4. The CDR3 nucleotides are TGCGCCAGCTCCGTAGCGGGGGGGAGCACAGATACGCAGTATTTT. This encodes CASSVAGGSTDTQYF.

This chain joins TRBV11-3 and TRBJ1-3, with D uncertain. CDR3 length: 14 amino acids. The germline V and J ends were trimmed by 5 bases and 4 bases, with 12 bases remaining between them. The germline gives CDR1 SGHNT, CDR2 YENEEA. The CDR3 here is CASSSEEPGNTIYF. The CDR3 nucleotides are TGTGCCAGCAGCAGTGAGGAGCCCGGAAACACCATATATTTT.

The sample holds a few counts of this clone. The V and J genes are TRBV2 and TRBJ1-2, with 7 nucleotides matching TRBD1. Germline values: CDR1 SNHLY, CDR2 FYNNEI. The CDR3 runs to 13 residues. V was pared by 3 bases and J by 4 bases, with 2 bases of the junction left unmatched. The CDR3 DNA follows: TGTGCCAGCAGTGAGACAGGGTCCTATGGCTACACCTTC. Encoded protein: CASSETGSYGYTF.

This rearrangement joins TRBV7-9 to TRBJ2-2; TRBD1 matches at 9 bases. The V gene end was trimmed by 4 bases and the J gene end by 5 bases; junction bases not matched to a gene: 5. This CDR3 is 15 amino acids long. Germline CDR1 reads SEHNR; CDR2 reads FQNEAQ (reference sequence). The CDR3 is CASSSGQGMTGELFF. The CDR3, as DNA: TGTGCCAGCAGCTCGGGACAGGGAATGACCGGGGAGCTGTTTTTT.

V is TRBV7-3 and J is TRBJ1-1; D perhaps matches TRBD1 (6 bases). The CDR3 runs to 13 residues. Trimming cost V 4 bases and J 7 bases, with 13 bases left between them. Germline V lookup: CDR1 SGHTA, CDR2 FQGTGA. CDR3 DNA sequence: TGTGCCAGCAGCTCAGACCACAGGGTTGAAGCTTTCTTT. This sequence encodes CASSSDHRVEAFF.

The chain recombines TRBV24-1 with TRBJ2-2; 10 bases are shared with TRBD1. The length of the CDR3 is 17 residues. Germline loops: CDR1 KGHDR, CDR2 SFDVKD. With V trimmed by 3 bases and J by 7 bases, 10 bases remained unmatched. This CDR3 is CATSDMTGTGVSGELFF. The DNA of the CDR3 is TGTGCCACCAGTGATATGACCGGGACAGGGGTAAGCGGGGAGCTGTTTTTT.

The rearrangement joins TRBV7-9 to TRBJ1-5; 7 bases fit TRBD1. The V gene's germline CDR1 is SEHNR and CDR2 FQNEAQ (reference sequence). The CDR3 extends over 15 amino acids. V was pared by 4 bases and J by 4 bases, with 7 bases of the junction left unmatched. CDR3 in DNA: TGTGCCAGCAGCTCCTCGACAGGGATGAATCAGCCCCAGCATTTT. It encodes CASSSSTGMNQPQHF.

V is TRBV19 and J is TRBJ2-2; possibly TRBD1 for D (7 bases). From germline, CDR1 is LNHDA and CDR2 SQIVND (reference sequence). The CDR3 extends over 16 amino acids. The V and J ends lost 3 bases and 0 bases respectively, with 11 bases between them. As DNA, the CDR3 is TGTGCCAGTAGTATGGGCGGGACAGCGAACACCGGGGAGCTGTTTTTT. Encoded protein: CASSMGGTANTGELFF.

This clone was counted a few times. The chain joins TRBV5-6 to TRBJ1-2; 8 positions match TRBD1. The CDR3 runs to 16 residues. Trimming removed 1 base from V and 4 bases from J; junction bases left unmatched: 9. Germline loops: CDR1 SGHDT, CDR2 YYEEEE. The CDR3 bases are TGTGCCAGCAGCTTGAGGGACAGGCTCACCACCTATGGCTACACCTTC. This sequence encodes CASSLRDRLTTYGYTF.

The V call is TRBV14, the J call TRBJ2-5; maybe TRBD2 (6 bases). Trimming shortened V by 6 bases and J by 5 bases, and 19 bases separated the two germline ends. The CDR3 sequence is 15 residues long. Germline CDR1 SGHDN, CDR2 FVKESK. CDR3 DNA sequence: TGTGCCAGCAGTCGTAGGATAAGGGAGGAGGAGACCCAGTACTTC. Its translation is CASSRRIREEETQYF.

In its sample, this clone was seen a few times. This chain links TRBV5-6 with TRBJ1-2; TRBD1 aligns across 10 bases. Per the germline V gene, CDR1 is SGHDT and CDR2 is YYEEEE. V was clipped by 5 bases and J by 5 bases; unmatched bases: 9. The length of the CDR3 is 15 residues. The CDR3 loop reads CASRYTRTGGYGYTF. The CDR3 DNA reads TGTGCCAGCAGATATACTCGGACAGGGGGATATGGCTACACCTTC.